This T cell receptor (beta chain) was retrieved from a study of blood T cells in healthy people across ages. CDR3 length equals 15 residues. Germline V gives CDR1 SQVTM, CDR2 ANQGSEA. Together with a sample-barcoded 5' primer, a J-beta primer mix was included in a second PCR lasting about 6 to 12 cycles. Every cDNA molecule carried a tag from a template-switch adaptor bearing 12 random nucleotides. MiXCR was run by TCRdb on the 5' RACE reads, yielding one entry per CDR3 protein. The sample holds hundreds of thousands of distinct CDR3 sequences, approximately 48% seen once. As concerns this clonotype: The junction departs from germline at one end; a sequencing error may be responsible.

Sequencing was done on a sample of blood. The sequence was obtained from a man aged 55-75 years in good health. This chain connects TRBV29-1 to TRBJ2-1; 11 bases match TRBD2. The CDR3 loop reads CSVGLAGSPYKEQFF. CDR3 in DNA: TGCAGCGTTGGACTAGCGGGGTCCCCTTACAAAGAGCAGTTCTTC.